The clone carrying this T cell receptor (beta chain) has more than one count but fewer than ten. This sample was taken from a study of T cells in Graves' hyperthyroidism and ophthalmopathy. Germline V gene sequence: CDR1 KGHSH, CDR2 LQKENI. V dropped 0 bases and J dropped 7 bases, with 7 bases sitting between them. The CDR3 has 12 amino acids. RNA transcripts yielded amplified TCR beta CDR3 regions. Initially, a first-round RT-PCR of the TCR CDR3 employed the HTBI primer set. TCRdb processed the multiplex PCR reads anew with MiXCR; each CDR3 protein has one entry. The sample has about 300,000 distinct CDR3 sequences; roughly 19% are singletons.

The TCR was taken from a man in his fifties or sixties with Graves' ophthalmopathy. Source material: blood. The rearrangement uses TRBV18 and TRBJ2-7; no reliable D call. CDR3 in amino acids: CASSPPSGEQYF. The CDR3 region has the DNA TGTGCCAGCTCACCACCGTCCGGAGAGCAGTACTTC. The full variable domain, rest sourced from reference TRBV18 and TRBJ2-7, is NAGVMQNPRHLVRRRGQEARLRCSPMKGHSHVYWYRQLPEEGLKFMVYLQKENIIDESGMPKERFSAEFPKEGPSILRIQQVVRGDSAAYFCASSPPSGEQYFGPGTRLTVT.